These 14 T cell receptor beta chains were all obtained from the same sample, sequenced in a study of T cells after yellow fever vaccination. A single record per CDR3 protein comes from TCRdb applying MiXCR to the 5' RACE reads. The sample records about 150,000 distinct CDR3 sequences, approximately 6.2% being singletons. This sample comprised CD4+ T cells sorted from PBMCs, obtained on the day of the first yellow fever vaccination. These receptors originate from a man between 18 and 29 years old who received the YFV17D yellow fever vaccine.

This clonotype turned up a few times. The gene calls are TRBV4-2 and TRBJ2-4; D possibly corresponds to TRBD2 (5 bases). Germline CDR1 reads LGHNA; CDR2 reads YNFKEQ. The V end was cut by 1 base, the J end by 1 base, with 11 bases between. The CDR3 contains 16 residues. The CDR3 here is CASSQVQPGAKNIQYF. Written as DNA, the CDR3 is TGTGCCAGCAGCCAAGTTCAGCCGGGGGCCAAAAACATTCAGTACTTC.

This clonotype has at least ten counts. The chain carries TRBV7-2 and TRBJ2-2, with D possibly TRBD2 on 5 matching bases. This CDR3 comprises 15 residues. Germline CDR1 is SGHTA and CDR2 is FQGNSA. Trimming took 1 base from V and 3 from J, leaving 9 bases between them. As DNA, the CDR3 is TGTGCCAGCAGCTTAGGGACGGGGTACACCGGGGAGCTGTTTTTT. Its translation is CASSLGTGYTGELFF.

This clonotype was recorded a few times. The rearrangement uses TRBV7-2 and TRBJ1-3, with 9 bases matching TRBD1. The CDR3 spans 16 residues. V was pared by 5 bases and J by 7 bases, with 12 bases of the junction left unmatched. Germline V lookup: CDR1 SGHTA, CDR2 FQGNSA. The CDR3 nucleotides read TGTGCCAGCAGCAACCGCGGACAGGGGATTGCTAACACCATATATTTT. This encodes CASSNRGQGIANTIYF.

This clonotype was seen repeatedly, ten times or more. J is TRBJ1-6 and V is TRBV6-5, with D hard to call. The CDR3 sequence is 13 residues long. CDR1 MNHEY and CDR2 SVGAGI come from the germline V gene. The V and J ends lost 6 bases and 7 bases respectively, with 10 bases between them. The CDR3 bases are TGTGCCAGCAGGGGCATTGTGAATTCACCCCTCCACTTT. This sequence encodes CASRGIVNSPLHF.

This clonotype was counted between two and nine times. This sequence joins TRBV9 and TRBJ1-2; 7 positions match TRBD1. CDR3 length: 15 residues. Per germline, CDR1 SGDLS and CDR2 YYNGEE. V shed 0 bases, J shed 8 bases, and the junction held 10 bases outside the gene matches. CDR3 sequence reads: CASSVEGGGIVGYTF. CDR3 in DNA: TGTGCCAGCAGCGTAGAAGGAGGGGGCATCGTCGGCTACACCTTC.

This clonotype was counted only a few times. The chain is built from TRBV12-3 or TRBV12-4 and TRBJ1-5; 8 bases match TRBD1. The V segment lost 6 bases and the J segment 5 bases; nucleotides outside the gene matches: 3. The CDR3 extends over 13 amino acids. The CDR3 is CASRSTGDQPQHF. Written as DNA, the CDR3 is TGTGCCAGCAGATCGACAGGGGATCAGCCCCAGCATTTT.

This clonotype was detected ten times or more. V usage is TRBV29-1 and J usage is TRBJ2-6, with D possibly TRBD1 on 5 matching bases. Trimming removed 4 bases at V and 0 bases at J, with 13 bases between. Germline V CDR1 and CDR2: SQVTM, ANQGSEA. This CDR3 has 16 amino acids. The CDR3 region is CSVGHRTHSGANVLTF. As DNA, the CDR3 is TGCAGCGTTGGGCACAGGACCCACTCTGGGGCCAACGTCCTGACTTTC. Complete variable domain (other parts from reference TRBV29-1 and TRBJ2-6): SAVISQKPSRDICQRGTSLTIQCQVDSQVTMMFWYRQQPGQSLTLIATANQGSEATYESGFVIDKFPISRPNLTFSTLTVSNMSPEDSSIYLCSVGHRTHSGANVLTFGAGSRLTVL.

DNA of the CDR3: TGTGCCAGCAGCTTGGCACGACAGTCCAATCAGCCCCAGCATTTT. Protein: CASSLARQSNQPQHF. The V and J genes are TRBV5-5 and TRBJ1-5; D is possibly TRBD1 (5 bases). V dropped 0 bases and J dropped 3 bases, with 10 bases sitting between them. This CDR3 contains 15 residues. Germline V gene lookup returns CDR1 SGHKS and CDR2 YYEKEE (reference sequence). Full variable domain (missing parts from reference TRBV5-5 and TRBJ1-5): DAGVTQSPTHLIKTRGQQVTLRCSPISGHKSVSWYQQVLGQGPQFIFQYYEKEERGRGNFPDRFSARQFPNYSSELNVNALLLGDSALYLCASSLARQSNQPQHFGDGTRLSIL.

This clonotype was counted many times. This chain uses TRBV12-3 or TRBV12-4 with TRBJ2-7; D is possibly TRBD1 (6 bases). V lost 6 bases and J lost 3, with 12 bases in between. CDR3 length: 13 residues. In nucleotides, the CDR3 is TGTGCCAGCAGCCGGACAGTAGACTACGAGCAGTACGTC. Translating gives CASSRTVDYEQYV.

The chain links TRBV24-1 to TRBJ1-2; TRBD1 might be the D (5 bases). Trimming took 1 base from V and 2 from J, leaving 19 bases between them. CDR3 length equals 18 residues. Germline V gene data show CDR1 as KGHDR and CDR2 as SFDVKD. CDR3 nucleotide sequence: TGTGCCACCAGTGATTTTCCCCCCCACCGCCGGGACAACTATGGCTACACCTTC. Its protein is CATSDFPPHRRDNYGYTF.

The rearrangement links TRBV11-2 to TRBJ2-7; the match to TRBD2 covers 7 bases. The CDR3 covers 17 residues. The V gene end was trimmed by 8 bases and the J gene end by 3 bases; junction bases not matched to a gene: 19. The V gene's germline CDR1 is SGHAT and CDR2 FQNNGV. CDR3 region: CASSFMGGGYRSYEQYF. In DNA form, the CDR3 reads TGTGCCAGCTCCTTTATGGGCGGGGGATACAGGAGCTACGAGCAGTACTTC.

J is TRBJ1-2 and V is TRBV7-2; 8 positions match TRBD1. V trimming: 5 bases; J trimming: 8 bases; junction bases outside the gene matches: 7. The germline gives CDR1 SGHTA, CDR2 FQGNSA. The CDR3 runs 13 residues. DNA for the CDR3: TGTGCCAGCAGCGCACGACAGGGGTTGGGCTACACCTTC. It translates to CASSARQGLGYTF.

In its sample, this clonotype was seen many times. The V and J genes are TRBV7-2 and TRBJ2-1; 7 bases agree with TRBD1. J was trimmed by 2 bases and V by 10 bases; bases with no gene match: 8. Germline CDR1 and CDR2: SGHTA and FQGNSA. The CDR3 covers 14 residues. Written as DNA, the CDR3 is TGTGCCACCAAACCACAGGGGCCCTACAATGAGCAGTTCTTC. Protein sequence: CATKPQGPYNEQFF.

This clonotype occurred many times. V is TRBV15 and J is TRBJ2-7, with D unresolved. Germline CDR1 and CDR2: LNHNV and YYDKDF (reference sequence). CDR3 length: 13 amino acids. V gave up 0 bases and J gave up 6 bases, with 9 bases separating them. CDR3 residues: CATSRDRVGEQYF. The CDR3 DNA reads as TGTGCCACCAGCAGAGATAGGGTTGGCGAGCAGTACTTC.